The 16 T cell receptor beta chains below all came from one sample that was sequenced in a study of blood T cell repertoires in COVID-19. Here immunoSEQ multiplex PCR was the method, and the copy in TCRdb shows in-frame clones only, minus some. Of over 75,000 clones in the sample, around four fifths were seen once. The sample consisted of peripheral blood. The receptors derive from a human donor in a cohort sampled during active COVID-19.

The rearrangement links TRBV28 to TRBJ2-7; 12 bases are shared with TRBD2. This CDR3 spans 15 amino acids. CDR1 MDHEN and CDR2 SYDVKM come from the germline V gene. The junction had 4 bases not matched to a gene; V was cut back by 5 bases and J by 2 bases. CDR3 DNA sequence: TGTGCCAGCAGTCGACTAGCGGGGGAGGCCTACGAGCAGTACTTC. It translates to CASSRLAGEAYEQYF.

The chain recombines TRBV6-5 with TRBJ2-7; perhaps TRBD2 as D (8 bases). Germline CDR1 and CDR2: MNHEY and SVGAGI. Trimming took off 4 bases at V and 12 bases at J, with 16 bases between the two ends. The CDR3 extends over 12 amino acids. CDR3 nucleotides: TGTGCCAGCAGTTCAGGGGGGACTAGTCTGTACTTC. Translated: CASSSGGTSLYF.

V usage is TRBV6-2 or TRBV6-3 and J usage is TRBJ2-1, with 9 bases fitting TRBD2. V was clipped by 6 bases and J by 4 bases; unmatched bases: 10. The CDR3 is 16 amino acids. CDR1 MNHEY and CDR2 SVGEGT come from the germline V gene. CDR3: CASSPSSGVLYNEQFF. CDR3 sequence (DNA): TGTGCCAGCAGCCCTTCTAGCGGGGTGTTGTACAATGAGCAGTTCTTC.

The CDR3 DNA reads as TGTGCCTGGAGCCGTAGGCCGCTTCAGACTAGCGACGAGCAGTACTTC. Its protein product is CAWSRRPLQTSDEQYF. The chain couples TRBV30 to TRBJ2-7, with TRBD2 matching over 8 bases. Losses at the gene ends were 3 bases for V and 5 bases for J; bases not matched to a gene: 15. In germline, CDR1 is GTSNPN, CDR2 SVGIG (reference sequence). This CDR3 is 16 amino acids long.

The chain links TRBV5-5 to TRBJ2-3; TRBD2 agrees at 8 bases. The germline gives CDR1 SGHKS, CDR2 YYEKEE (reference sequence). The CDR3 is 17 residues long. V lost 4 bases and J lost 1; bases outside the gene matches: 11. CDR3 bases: TGTGCCAGCAGCCGGGGACTGAATAGCGGGGGCACAGATACGCAGTATTTT. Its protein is CASSRGLNSGGTDTQYF. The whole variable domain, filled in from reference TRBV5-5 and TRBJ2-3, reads DAGVTQSPTHLIKTRGQQVTLRCSPISGHKSVSWYQQVLGQGPQFIFQYYEKEERGRGNFPDRFSARQFPNYSSELNVNALLLGDSALYLCASSRGLNSGGTDTQYFGPGTRLTVL.

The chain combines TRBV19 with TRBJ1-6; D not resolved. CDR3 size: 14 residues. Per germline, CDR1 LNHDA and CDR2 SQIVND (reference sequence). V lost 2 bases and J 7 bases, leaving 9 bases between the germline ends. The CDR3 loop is CASSIQVGNSPLHF. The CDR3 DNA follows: TGTGCCAGTAGTATACAGGTTGGCAATTCACCCCTCCACTTT.

CDR3 nucleotide sequence: TGTGCCAGTAGTATACGGAGGACAGCCGGGGAGCTGTTTTTT. Its translation: CASSIRRTAGELFF. The gene calls are TRBV19 and TRBJ2-2, with a weak D call TRBD1 (6 bases). The ends were cut back, 2 bases at V and 6 bases at J, with 10 bases in the middle. The CDR3 is 14 residues long. Germline V gives CDR1 LNHDA, CDR2 SQIVND (reference sequence).

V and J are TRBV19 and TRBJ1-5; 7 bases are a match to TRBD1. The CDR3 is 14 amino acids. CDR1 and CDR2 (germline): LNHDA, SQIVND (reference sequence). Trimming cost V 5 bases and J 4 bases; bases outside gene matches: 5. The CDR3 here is CASSLPTGNQPQHF. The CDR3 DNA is TGTGCCAGTAGTCTCCCGACAGGGAATCAGCCCCAGCATTTT.

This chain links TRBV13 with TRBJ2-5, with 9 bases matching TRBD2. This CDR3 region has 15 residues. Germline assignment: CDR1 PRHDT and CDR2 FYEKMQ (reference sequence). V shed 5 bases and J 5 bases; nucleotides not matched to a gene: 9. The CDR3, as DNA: TGTGCCAGCAGCCCCGCAGGGCGGGAGGGGGAGACCCAGTACTTC. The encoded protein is CASSPAGREGETQYF.

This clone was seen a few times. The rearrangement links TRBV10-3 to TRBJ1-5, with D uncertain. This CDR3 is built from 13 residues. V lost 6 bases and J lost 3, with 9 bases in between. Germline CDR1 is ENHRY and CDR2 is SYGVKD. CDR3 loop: CAISVTNNQPQHF. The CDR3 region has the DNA TGTGCCATCAGCGTGACAAACAATCAGCCCCAGCATTTT.

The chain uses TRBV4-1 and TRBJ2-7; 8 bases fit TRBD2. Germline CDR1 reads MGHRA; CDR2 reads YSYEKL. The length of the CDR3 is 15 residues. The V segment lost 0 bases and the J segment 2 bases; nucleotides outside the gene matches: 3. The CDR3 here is CASSQDPGGAYEQYF. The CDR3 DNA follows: TGCGCCAGCAGCCAAGATCCGGGGGGGGCCTACGAGCAGTACTTC.

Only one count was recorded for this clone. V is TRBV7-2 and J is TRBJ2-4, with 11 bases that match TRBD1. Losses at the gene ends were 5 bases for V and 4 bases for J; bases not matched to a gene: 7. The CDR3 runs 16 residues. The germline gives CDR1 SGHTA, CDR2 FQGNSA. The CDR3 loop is CASSRPGTGGKNIQYF. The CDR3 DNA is TGTGCCAGCAGCCGTCCCGGGACAGGGGGTAAAAACATTCAGTACTTC.

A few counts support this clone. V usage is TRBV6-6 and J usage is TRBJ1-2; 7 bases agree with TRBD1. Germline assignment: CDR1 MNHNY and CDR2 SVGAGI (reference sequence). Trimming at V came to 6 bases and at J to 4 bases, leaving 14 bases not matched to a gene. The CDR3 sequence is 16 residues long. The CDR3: CASRNSGRQGGYGYTF. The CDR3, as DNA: TGTGCCAGCAGAAACTCCGGGAGACAGGGCGGCTATGGCTACACCTTC.

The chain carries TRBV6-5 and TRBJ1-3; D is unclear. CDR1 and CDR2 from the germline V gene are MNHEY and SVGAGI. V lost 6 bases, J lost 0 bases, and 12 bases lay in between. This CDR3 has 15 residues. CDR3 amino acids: CASSLQPSSGNTIYF. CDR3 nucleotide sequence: TGTGCCAGCAGCCTACAGCCAAGCTCTGGAAACACCATATATTTT.

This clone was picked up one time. CDR3 bases: TGTGCCTGGAGTCCCTTGGGGTACGGACAGTTCGCCTACGAGCAGTACTTC. It yields the protein CAWSPLGYGQFAYEQYF. The V gene is TRBV30, the J gene TRBJ2-7; tentatively, D is TRBD1 (6 bases). Between the trimmed V and J ends, which lost 2 bases and 2 bases, there was a span of 22 bases. In germline, CDR1 is GTSNPN, CDR2 SVGIG (reference sequence). The CDR3 is made up of 17 amino acids.

CDR3 protein: CASSKGTGSSYEQYF. CDR3 nucleotide sequence: TGTGCCAGCAGCAAAGGGACAGGGAGCTCCTACGAGCAGTACTTC. The rearrangement joins TRBV21-1 to TRBJ2-7; whether TRBD1, the table's D call, matches the DNA was not checked. TRBV21-1 is assigned pseudogene status. CDR3 length: 15 residues.